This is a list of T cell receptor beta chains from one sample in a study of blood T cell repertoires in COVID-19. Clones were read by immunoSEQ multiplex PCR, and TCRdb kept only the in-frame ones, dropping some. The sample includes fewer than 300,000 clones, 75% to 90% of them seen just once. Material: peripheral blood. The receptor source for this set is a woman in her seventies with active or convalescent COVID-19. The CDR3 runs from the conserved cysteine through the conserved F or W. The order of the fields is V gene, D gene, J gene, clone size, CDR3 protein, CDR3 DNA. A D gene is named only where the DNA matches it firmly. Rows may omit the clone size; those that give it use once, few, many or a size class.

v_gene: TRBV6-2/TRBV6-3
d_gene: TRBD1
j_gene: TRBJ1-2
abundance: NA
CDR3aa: CASSRATGTYGYTF
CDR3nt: TGTGCCAGCAGTCGCGCGACAGGGACCTATGGCTACACCTTC

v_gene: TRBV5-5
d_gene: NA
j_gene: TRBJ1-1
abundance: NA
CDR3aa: CASSFVPTMNTEAFF
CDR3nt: TGTGCCAGCAGCTTTGTCCCTACGATGAACACTGAAGCTTTCTTT

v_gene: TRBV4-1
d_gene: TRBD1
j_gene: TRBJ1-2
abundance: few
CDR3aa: CASSQDQGVGYGYTF
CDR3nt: TGCGCCAGCAGCCAAGATCAGGGGGTAGGGTATGGCTACACCTTC

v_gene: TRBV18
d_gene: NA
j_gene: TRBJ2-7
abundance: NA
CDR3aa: CASSPPNSDPSSYEQYF
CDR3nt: TGTGCCAGCTCACCACCCAACTCCGATCCGAGCTCCTACGAGCAGTACTTC

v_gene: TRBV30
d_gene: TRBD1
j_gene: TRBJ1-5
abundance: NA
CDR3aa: CAWSVRGDQPQHF
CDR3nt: TGTGCCTGGAGTGTCAGGGGGGATCAGCCCCAGCATTTT

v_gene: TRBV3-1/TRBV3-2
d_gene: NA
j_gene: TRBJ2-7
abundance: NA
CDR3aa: CASSTTDNPYEQYF
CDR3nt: TGTGCCAGCAGTACGACAGATAACCCCTACGAGCAGTACTTC

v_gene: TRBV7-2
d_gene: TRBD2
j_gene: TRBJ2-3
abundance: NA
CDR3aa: CASSLVSRLAGGRGDTQYF
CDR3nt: TGTGCCAGCAGCTTAGTTTCTAGACTAGCGGGGGGGCGGGGAGATACGCAGTATTTT

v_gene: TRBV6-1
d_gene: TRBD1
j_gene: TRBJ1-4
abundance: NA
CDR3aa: CASSDGQGWEKLFF
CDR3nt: TGTGCCAGCAGTGACGGACAGGGTTGGGAAAAACTGTTTTTT

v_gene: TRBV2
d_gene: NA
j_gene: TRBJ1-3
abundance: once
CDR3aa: CASSEGAVGNTIYF
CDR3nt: TGTGCCAGCAGTGAAGGGGCAGTTGGAAACACCATATATTTT

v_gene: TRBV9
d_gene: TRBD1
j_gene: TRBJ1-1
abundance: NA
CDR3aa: CASSKRQGLNTEAFF
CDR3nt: TGTGCCAGCAGCAAACGACAGGGTCTGAACACTGAAGCTTTCTTT

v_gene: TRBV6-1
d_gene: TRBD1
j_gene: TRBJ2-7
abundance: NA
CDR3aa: CASSEVFRTGSYEQYF
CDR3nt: TGTGCCAGCAGTGAAGTTTTCCGGACAGGGTCCTACGAGCAGTACTTC

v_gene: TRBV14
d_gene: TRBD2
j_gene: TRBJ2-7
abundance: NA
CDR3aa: CASSLVLAGEQYF
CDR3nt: TGTGCCAGCAGCCTAGTACTAGCGGGGGAGCAGTACTTC

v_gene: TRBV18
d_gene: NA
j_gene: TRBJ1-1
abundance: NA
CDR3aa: CASSPGANTEAFF
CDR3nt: TGTGCCAGCTCACCAGGGGCGAACACTGAAGCTTTCTTT

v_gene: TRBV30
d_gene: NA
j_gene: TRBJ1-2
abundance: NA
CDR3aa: CAWSLALPNYGYTF
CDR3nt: TGTGCCTGGAGTCTGGCCCTTCCAAACTATGGCTACACCTTC

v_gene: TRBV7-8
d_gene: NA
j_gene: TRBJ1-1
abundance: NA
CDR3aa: CASSRTQVGTEAFF
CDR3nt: TGTGCCAGCAGCCGTACCCAGGTCGGCACTGAAGCTTTCTTT

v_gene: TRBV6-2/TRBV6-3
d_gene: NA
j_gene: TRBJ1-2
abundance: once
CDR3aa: CASSRSVFRGGYTF
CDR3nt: TGTGCCAGCAGTCGAAGCGTTTTCAGGGGCGGCTACACCTTC

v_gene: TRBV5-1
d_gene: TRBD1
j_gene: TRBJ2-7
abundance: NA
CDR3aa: CASSLGHGQGTYEQYF
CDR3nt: TGCGCCAGCAGCTTAGGCCACGGACAGGGAACCTACGAGCAGTACTTC

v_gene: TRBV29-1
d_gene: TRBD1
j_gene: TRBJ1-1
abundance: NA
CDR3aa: CSVDRGGNTEAFF
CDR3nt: TGCAGCGTGGACAGGGGGGGGAACACTGAAGCTTTCTTT

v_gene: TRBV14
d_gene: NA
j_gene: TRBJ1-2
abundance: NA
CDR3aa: CASSQGGGYYGYTF
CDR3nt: TGTGCCAGCAGCCAAGGTGGAGGCTACTATGGCTACACCTTC

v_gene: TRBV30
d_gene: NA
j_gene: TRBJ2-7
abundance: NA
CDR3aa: CAWSRGFYEQYF
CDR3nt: TGTGCCTGGAGTAGGGGGTTCTACGAGCAGTACTTC

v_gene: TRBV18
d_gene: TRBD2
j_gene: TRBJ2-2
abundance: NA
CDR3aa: CASSPGTTNTGELFF
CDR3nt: TGTGCCAGCTCACCAGGGACTACGAACACCGGGGAGCTGTTTTTT

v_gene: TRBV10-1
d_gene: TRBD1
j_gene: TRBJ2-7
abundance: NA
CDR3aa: CASSEGLQGSYEQYF
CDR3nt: TGCGCCAGCAGTGAAGGTCTACAGGGGTCCTACGAGCAGTACTTC

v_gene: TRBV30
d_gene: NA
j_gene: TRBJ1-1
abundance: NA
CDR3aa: CAWAGDTEAFF
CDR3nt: TGTGCCTGGGCAGGGGACACTGAAGCTTTCTTT

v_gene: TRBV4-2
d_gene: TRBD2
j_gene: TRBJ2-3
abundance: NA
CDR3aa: CASTREGEGDTQYF
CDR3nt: TGTGCCAGCACCCGGGAGGGCGAGGGAGATACGCAGTATTTT

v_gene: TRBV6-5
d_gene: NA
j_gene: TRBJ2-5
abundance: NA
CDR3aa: CASSRAEQETQYF
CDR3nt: TGTGCCAGCTCGAGGGCGGAGCAAGAGACCCAGTACTTC

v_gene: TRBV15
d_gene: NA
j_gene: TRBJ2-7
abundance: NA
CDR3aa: CATSRAGLSYEQYF
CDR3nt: TGTGCCACCAGCAGAGCCGGACTCTCCTACGAGCAGTACTTC

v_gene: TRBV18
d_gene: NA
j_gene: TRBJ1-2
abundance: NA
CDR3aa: CASSNHPPSDYGYTF
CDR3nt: TGTGCCAGCTCGAATCACCCTCCAAGCGACTATGGCTACACCTTC

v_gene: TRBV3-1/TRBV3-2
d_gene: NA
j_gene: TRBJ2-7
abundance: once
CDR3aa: CASSQDFAAYEQYF
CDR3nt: TGTGCCAGCAGCCAAGATTTCGCGGCCTACGAGCAGTACTTC

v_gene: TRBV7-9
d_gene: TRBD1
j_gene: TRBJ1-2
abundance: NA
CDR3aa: CASSLAEDRTGGYTF
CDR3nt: TGTGCCAGCAGCTTAGCGGAGGACAGGACAGGAGGCTACACCTTC

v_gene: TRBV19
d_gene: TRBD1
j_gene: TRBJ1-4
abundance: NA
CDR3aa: CASSRQGDEKLFF
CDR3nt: TGTGCCAGTAGTCGGCAGGGGGATGAAAAACTGTTTTTT

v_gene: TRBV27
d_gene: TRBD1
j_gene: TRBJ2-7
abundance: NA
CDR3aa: CASSSGTVRSYEQYF
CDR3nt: TGTGCCAGCAGTTCAGGGACAGTCCGCTCCTACGAGCAGTACTTC

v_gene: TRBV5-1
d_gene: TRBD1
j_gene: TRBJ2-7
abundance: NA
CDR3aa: CASSLYRGRNEQYF
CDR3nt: TGCGCCAGCAGCTTGTACAGGGGGAGGAACGAGCAGTACTTC

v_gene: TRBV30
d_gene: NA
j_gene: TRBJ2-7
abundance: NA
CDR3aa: CAWGGGGLYEQYF
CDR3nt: TGTGCCTGGGGGGGTGGAGGGCTCTACGAGCAGTACTTC

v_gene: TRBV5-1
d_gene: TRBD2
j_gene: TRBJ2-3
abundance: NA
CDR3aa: CASSLLAGVVDTQYF
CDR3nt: TGCGCCAGCAGCCTTCTAGCGGGAGTCGTAGATACGCAGTATTTT

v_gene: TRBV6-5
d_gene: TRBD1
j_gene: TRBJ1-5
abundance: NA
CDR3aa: CASSSGQGGQPQHF
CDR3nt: TGTGCCAGCAGTTCAGGACAGGGAGGTCAGCCCCAGCATTTT

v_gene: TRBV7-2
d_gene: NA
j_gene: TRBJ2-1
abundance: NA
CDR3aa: CASSLASPDTSFF
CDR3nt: TGTGCCAGCAGCTTAGCGAGTCCTGATACTTCGTTCTTC

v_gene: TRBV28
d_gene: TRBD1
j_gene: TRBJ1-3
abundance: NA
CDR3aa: CASSSIGTGDGNTIYF
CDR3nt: TGTGCCAGCAGTTCGATCGGGACAGGGGACGGAAACACCATATATTTT

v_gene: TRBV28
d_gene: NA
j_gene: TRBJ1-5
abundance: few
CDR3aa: CASSLPGQPQHF
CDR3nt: TGTGCCAGCAGTTTACCCGGTCAGCCCCAGCATTTT

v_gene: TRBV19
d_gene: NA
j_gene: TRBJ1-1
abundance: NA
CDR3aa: CASSIRGDLNTEAFF
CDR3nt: TGTGCCAGTAGTATCAGGGGAGATCTGAACACTGAAGCTTTCTTT

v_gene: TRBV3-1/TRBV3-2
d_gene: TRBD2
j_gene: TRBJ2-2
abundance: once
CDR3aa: CASSQDGPPSGGSFTGELFF
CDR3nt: TGTGCCAGCAGCCAAGATGGCCCCCCTAGCGGGGGTTCGTTCACCGGGGAGCTGTTTTTT

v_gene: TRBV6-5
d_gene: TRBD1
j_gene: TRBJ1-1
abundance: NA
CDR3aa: CASSYQTGGQPEAFF
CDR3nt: TGTGCCAGCAGTTACCAGACAGGGGGCCAGCCCGAAGCTTTCTTT

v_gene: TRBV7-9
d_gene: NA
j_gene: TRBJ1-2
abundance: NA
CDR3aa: CASTLRGQYGYTF
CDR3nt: TGTGCCAGCACCCTCAGGGGCCAATATGGCTACACCTTC